This TCR beta chain was captured in a study of blood T cell repertoires in COVID-19. Study as a whole: COVID-19 samples, acute and convalescent, were from the United States, Italy and Spain. From T cells, B-cell-depleted T cells, or PBMCs came the material, which was cDNA or gDNA.

There are 15 residues in the CDR3. Trimming removed 6 bases from V and 8 bases from J; junction bases left unmatched: 12. Looked up from germline, CDR1 is MNHEY and CDR2 is SVGAGI. Per the study methods: Estimates of nucleated cell counts were drawn from the amplification of reference gene primers. Clones were sequenced by immunoSEQ multiplex PCR, and TCRdb holds only the in-frame ones, with some missing. V and J calls and clone size are given by that table; D and trimming were obtained from the DNA. This table holds under 300,000 clones, around four fifths found once. The chain couples TRBV6-5 to TRBJ1-4, with 7 bases that match TRBD1. This TCR was sampled from a middle-aged woman with active or convalescent COVID-19. Material for sequencing was peripheral blood. CDR3 bases: TGTGCCAGCAGGGGCCAGGGACAGCGGGAGGAAAAACTGTTTTTT. It yields the protein CASRGQGQREEKLFF.